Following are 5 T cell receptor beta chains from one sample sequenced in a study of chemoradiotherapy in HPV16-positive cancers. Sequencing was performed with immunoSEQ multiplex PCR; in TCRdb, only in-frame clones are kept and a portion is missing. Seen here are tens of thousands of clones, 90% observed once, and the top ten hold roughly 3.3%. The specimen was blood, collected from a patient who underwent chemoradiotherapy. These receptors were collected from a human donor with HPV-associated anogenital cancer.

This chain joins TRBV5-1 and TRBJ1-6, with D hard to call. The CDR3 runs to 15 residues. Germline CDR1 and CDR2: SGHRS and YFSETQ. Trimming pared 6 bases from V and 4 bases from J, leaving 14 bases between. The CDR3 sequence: CASTREDVYNSPLHF. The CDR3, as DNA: TGCGCCAGCACCCGGGAGGATGTTTATAATTCACCCCTCCACTTT.

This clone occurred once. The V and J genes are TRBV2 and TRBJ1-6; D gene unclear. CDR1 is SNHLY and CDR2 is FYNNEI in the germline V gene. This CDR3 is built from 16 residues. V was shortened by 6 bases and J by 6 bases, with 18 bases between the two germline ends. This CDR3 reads CASSGRLGGSNSPLHF. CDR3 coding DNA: TGTGCCAGCAGCGGAAGGCTGGGAGGCTCTAATTCACCCCTCCACTTT.

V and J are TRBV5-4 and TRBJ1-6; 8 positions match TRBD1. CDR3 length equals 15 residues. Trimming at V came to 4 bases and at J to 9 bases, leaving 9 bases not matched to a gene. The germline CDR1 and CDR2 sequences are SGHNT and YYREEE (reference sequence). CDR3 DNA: TGTGCCAGCAGCAGCCCCCAGGGGGCAGGTTCACCCCTCCACTTT. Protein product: CASSSPQGAGSPLHF.

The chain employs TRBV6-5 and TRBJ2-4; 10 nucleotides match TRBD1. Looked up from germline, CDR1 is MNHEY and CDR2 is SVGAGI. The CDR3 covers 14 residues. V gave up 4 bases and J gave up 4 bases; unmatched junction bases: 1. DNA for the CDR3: TGTGCCAGCAGTTGGGGACAGGGGAAAAACATTCAGTACTTC. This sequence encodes CASSWGQGKNIQYF.

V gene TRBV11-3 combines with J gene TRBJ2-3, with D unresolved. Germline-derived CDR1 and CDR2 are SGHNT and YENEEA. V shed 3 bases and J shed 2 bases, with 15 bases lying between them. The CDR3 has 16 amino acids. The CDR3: CASSFGSLVSTDTQYF. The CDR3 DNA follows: TGTGCCAGCAGCTTTGGCAGTCTAGTTTCCACAGATACGCAGTATTTT.